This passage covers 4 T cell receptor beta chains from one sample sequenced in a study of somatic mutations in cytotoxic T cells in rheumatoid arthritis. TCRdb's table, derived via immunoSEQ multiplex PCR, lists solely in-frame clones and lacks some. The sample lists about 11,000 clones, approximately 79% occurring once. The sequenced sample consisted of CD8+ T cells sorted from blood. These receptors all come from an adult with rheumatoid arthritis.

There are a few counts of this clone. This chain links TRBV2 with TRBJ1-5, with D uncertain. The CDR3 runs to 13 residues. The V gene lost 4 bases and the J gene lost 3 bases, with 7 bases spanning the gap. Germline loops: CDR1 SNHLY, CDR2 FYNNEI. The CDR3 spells CASSGAYNQPQHF. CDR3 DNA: TGTGCCAGCAGTGGGGCTTACAATCAGCCCCAGCATTTT.

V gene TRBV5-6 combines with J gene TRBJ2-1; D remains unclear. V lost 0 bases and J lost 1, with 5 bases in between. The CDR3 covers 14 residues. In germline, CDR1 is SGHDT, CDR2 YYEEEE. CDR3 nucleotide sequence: TGTGCCAGCAGCTTGGCGCTTTCCTACAATGAGCAGTTCTTC. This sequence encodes CASSLALSYNEQFF.

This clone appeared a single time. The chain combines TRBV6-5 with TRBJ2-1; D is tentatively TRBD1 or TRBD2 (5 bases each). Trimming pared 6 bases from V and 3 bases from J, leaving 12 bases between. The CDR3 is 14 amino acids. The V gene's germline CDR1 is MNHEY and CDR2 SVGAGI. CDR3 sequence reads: CASSPRGNYNEQFF. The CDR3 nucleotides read TGTGCCAGCAGCCCGAGGGGAAACTACAATGAGCAGTTCTTC.

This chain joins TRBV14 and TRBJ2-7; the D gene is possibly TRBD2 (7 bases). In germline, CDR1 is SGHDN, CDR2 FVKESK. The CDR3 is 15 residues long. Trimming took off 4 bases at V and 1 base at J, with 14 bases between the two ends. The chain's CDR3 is CASSLDGGPSYEQYF. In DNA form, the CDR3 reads TGTGCCAGCAGCCTAGACGGGGGGCCTTCCTACGAGCAGTACTTC.